The 26 T cell receptor beta chains reported below all come from one sample, sequenced in a study of PD-1 blockade in classical Hodgkin lymphoma. Sequenced by immunoSEQ multiplex PCR; TCRdb stores in-frame clones only, minus some. The table records 4,000 to 6,000 clones, more than 80% of them present only once. Time point indicated: newly diagnosed, previously untreated cHL patient sample. Researchers pulled CD8+ T cells out of thawed PBMCs using magnetic negative selection. The sequencing sample was made of CD8+ T cells from blood. The receptors here all came from a human donor with classical Hodgkin lymphoma.

Points on this clone: One junction end disagrees with the germline gene, perhaps due to a read error. This chain uses TRBV25-1 with TRBJ2-1, with unresolved D. The CDR3 covers 12 residues. Germline loops: CDR1 MGHDK, CDR2 SYGVNS. For the CDR3, the DNA is TGTGCCAGCAGTGTCCTCTACCATGAGCAGTTCTTC. Its protein is CASSVLYHEQFF.

This clone has a single count. This rearrangement joins TRBV7-9 to TRBJ2-1; 13 bases line up with TRBD2. After removal of 4 bases from V and 8 bases from J, the junction contained 14 bases not matched to a gene. From germline, CDR1 is SEHNR and CDR2 FQNEAQ (reference sequence). The length of the CDR3 is 18 residues. CDR3 nucleotide sequence: TGTGCCAGCAGCTCCCCCTCCGGACTAGCGGGAGCGAGAGATGAGCAGTTCTTC. Translated, it gives CASSSPSGLAGARDEQFF.

V usage is TRBV7-2 and J usage is TRBJ2-3; D remains ambiguous. Trimming took off 4 bases at V and 0 bases at J, with 8 bases between the two ends. The length of the CDR3 is 14 residues. Germline-derived CDR1 and CDR2 are SGHTA and FQGNSA. The CDR3 sequence is CASSWMGSTDTQYF. CDR3 nucleotide sequence: TGTGCCAGCAGCTGGATGGGAAGCACAGATACGCAGTATTTT. Full variable domain (missing parts from reference TRBV7-2 and TRBJ2-3): GAGVSQSPSNKVTEKGKDVELRCDPISGHTALYWYRQSLGQGLEFLIYFQGNSAPDKSGLPSDRFSAERTGGSVSTLTIQRTQQEDSAVYLCASSWMGSTDTQYFGPGTRLTVL.

The rearrangement joins TRBV7-5 to TRBJ2-1. TRBV7-5 is a recognized pseudogene. The CDR3 sequence is 14 residues long. As DNA, the CDR3 is TGTGCCAGAAGCTTAGGTGCCAGCCTGGCTGAGCAGTTCTTC. Residues: CARSLGASLAEQFF.

The rearrangement uses TRBV28 and TRBJ1-2; 7 nucleotides match TRBD1. In germline, CDR1 is MDHEN, CDR2 SYDVKM. The J segment lost 0 bases and the V segment lost 4 bases, leaving 11 bases of the junction unmatched. The CDR3 is 17 residues long. For the CDR3, the DNA is TGTGCCAGCAGTTCACGCGTAGACAGGGTCCCTAACTATGGCTACACCTTC. This codes for CASSSRVDRVPNYGYTF.

The V call is TRBV6-1, the J call TRBJ1-6, with D maybe TRBD1 (6 bases). V shed 4 bases and J shed 6 bases, with 10 bases lying between them. The length of the CDR3 is 14 residues. Germline CDR1 and CDR2: MNHNS and SASEGT. The CDR3, as DNA: TGTGCCAGCAGTGGGGGGGCGAGTAATTCACCCCTCCACTTT. It yields the protein CASSGGASNSPLHF.

The chain has TRBV5-1 and TRBJ2-1; TRBD2 aligns across 8 bases. Germline assignment: CDR1 SGHRS and CDR2 YFSETQ. J was trimmed by 8 bases and V by 4 bases; bases with no gene match: 8. The CDR3 consists of 14 residues. The CDR3 reads CASSISGGAHEQFF. CDR3 bases: TGCGCCAGCAGCATCTCCGGGGGGGCGCATGAGCAGTTCTTC.

This chain uses TRBV7-6 with TRBJ1-6; 7 bases map to TRBD1. The germline CDR1 and CDR2 sequences are SGHVS and FNYEAQ. V shed 5 bases, J shed 7 bases, and the junction held 17 bases outside the gene matches. This CDR3 has 18 amino acids. The CDR3 DNA reads TGTGCCAGCAGCCCCTCCACCCGCGGCGGGACAGAGAATTCACCCCTCCACTTT. Its translation is CASSPSTRGGTENSPLHF.

J is TRBJ2-3 and V is TRBV27, with 7 bases matching TRBD2. Germline V gene lookup returns CDR1 MNHEY and CDR2 SMNVEV (reference sequence). J gave up 0 bases and V 5 bases, and 11 bases lay outside the gene matches. The CDR3 is 17 residues long. Here the CDR3 reads CASSPPSSGTSTDTQYF. The CDR3 DNA reads as TGTGCCAGCAGTCCCCCTTCTAGCGGTACTAGCACAGATACGCAGTATTTT.

This clone was picked up a small number of times. This sequence joins TRBV7-9 and TRBJ1-6, with D possibly matching TRBD1 (5 bases). The CDR3 covers 14 residues. Germline-derived CDR1 and CDR2 are SEHNR and FQNEAQ (reference sequence). Between the trimmed V and J ends, which lost 2 bases and 10 bases, there was a span of 12 bases. CDR3: CASSLRQGGSPLHF. In DNA form, the CDR3 reads TGTGCCAGCAGCTTACGGCAGGGTGGCTCACCCCTCCACTTT.

The chain combines TRBV7-5 with TRBJ1-2. TRBV7-5 is labeled a pseudogene. The CDR3 runs to 12 residues. The CDR3 DNA sequence: TGTGCCAGCAGCCCCGAGGGGGACTCTCAAGACTTC. Amino acid sequence: CASSPEGDSQDF.

This chain joins TRBV30 and TRBJ2-1; maybe TRBD1 (5 bases). Trimming cost V 1 base and J 0 bases, with 19 bases left between them. There are 18 residues in the CDR3. Germline assignment: CDR1 GTSNPN and CDR2 SVGIG (reference sequence). The CDR3: CAWSGRSQGISSYNEQFF. Written as DNA, the CDR3 is TGTGCCTGGAGTGGCAGGAGCCAGGGTATCAGCTCCTACAATGAGCAGTTCTTC.

V usage is TRBV9 and J usage is TRBJ1-5; the match to TRBD1 covers 8 bases. Trimming cost V 1 base and J 7 bases; bases outside gene matches: 13. CDR3 length: 17 residues. The germline V gene has CDR1 SGDLS and CDR2 YYNGEE. The CDR3 DNA sequence: TGTGCCAGCAGCGTACCTTCGCTGGACAGGGCGAAACAGCCCCAGCATTTT. Translation: CASSVPSLDRAKQPQHF.

The chain combines TRBV15 with TRBJ1-1; D unclear. The CDR3 is 14 amino acids. V was shortened by 4 bases and J by 6 bases, with 15 bases between the two germline ends. Germline-derived CDR1 and CDR2 are LNHNV and YYDKDF (reference sequence). CDR3 DNA: TGTGCCACCAGCAAGCCGGGGAGAGACGCTGAAGCTTTCTTT. This gives the protein CATSKPGRDAEAFF. Full variable domain (missing parts from reference TRBV15 and TRBJ1-1): DAMVIQNPRYQVTQFGKPVTLSCSQTLNHNVMYWYQQKSSQAPKLLFHYYDKDFNNEADTPDNFQSRRPNTSFCFLDIRSPGLGDTAMYLCATSKPGRDAEAFFGQGTRLTVV.

V gene TRBV19 combines with J gene TRBJ1-1, with D unclear. Germline values: CDR1 LNHDA, CDR2 SQIVND (reference sequence). The CDR3 is made up of 17 amino acids. V was shortened by 3 bases and J by 0 bases, with 17 bases between the two germline ends. CDR3 DNA sequence: TGTGCCAGTAGTATTGTACGCGTCGGGCCCATGAACACTGAAGCTTTCTTT. This sequence encodes CASSIVRVGPMNTEAFF.

This chain joins TRBV6-5 and TRBJ2-1; 9 nucleotides agree with TRBD2. V shed 0 bases and J 6 bases; nucleotides not matched to a gene: 6. Looked up from germline, CDR1 is MNHEY and CDR2 is SVGAGI. The length of the CDR3 is 16 residues. CDR3 protein: CASSYSASGVANEQFF. In DNA form, the CDR3 reads TGTGCCAGCAGTTACTCGGCTAGCGGGGTTGCCAATGAGCAGTTCTTC.

The gene calls are TRBV27 and TRBJ1-1; D is uncertain. The CDR3 spans 13 residues. Germline CDR1 is MNHEY and CDR2 is SMNVEV (reference sequence). Trimming shortened V by 5 bases and J by 0 bases, and 7 bases separated the two germline ends. For the CDR3, the DNA is TGTGCCAGCAGTCTAGGGCTGAACACTGAAGCTTTCTTT. Amino acids: CASSLGLNTEAFF.

This chain joins TRBV9 and TRBJ1-1, with a tentative D call TRBD1 (5 bases). Deletions cut 4 bases from V and 4 bases from J, with 11 bases between. This CDR3 comprises 13 residues. Per the germline V gene, CDR1 is SGDLS and CDR2 is YYNGEE. CDR3 nucleotides: TGTGCCAGCAGCATAACAGGTGGCACTGAAGCTTTCTTT. Amino acids: CASSITGGTEAFF.

This sequence joins TRBV4-3 and TRBJ1-1; D not resolved. The CDR3 runs to 13 residues. CDR1 and CDR2 from the germline V gene are LGHNA and YSLEER. V lost 0 bases to trimming and J lost 0 bases, with 2 bases between them. CDR3 loop: CASSQDLNTEAFF. The CDR3 coding sequence is TGCGCCAGCAGCCAAGATCTGAACACTGAAGCTTTCTTT.

V and J are TRBV4-3 and TRBJ2-3; D unresolved. CDR3 length: 15 amino acids. Germline lookup yields CDR1 LGHNA and CDR2 YSLEER. Trimming removed 0 bases at V and 6 bases at J, with 13 bases between. The CDR3 spells CASSQELVRTDTQYF. The CDR3 DNA reads as TGCGCCAGCAGCCAAGAATTGGTCAGGACGGATACGCAGTATTTT.

The chain is built from TRBV27 and TRBJ2-5; 10 positions match TRBD2. Germline lookup yields CDR1 MNHEY and CDR2 SMNVEV (reference sequence). CDR3 length equals 15 residues. V was clipped by 4 bases and J by 5 bases; unmatched bases: 7. CDR3 nucleotides: TGTGCCAGCAGTTCCCCTAGCGGGGGCTTCGAGACCCAGTACTTC. Translated, it gives CASSSPSGGFETQYF.

This clone was observed a handful of times. The rearrangement uses TRBV6-1 and TRBJ1-6; 9 bases line up with TRBD1. V lost 3 bases to trimming and J lost 8 bases; unmatched junction nucleotides: 2. This CDR3 has 14 amino acids. The germline CDR1 and CDR2 sequences are MNHNS and SASEGT. The CDR3 reads CASSDGTGYSPLHF. The CDR3 DNA follows: TGTGCCAGCAGTGATGGGACAGGGTATTCACCCCTCCACTTT.

The V gene is TRBV9, the J gene TRBJ2-3; 11 nucleotides agree with TRBD1. This CDR3 is built from 15 residues. The germline gives CDR1 SGDLS, CDR2 YYNGEE. Germline trimming cut 2 bases from V and 2 bases from J; bases unmatched to any gene: 1. The CDR3 loop is CASSVGQGVTDTQYF. DNA for the CDR3: TGTGCCAGCAGCGTGGGACAGGGGGTCACAGATACGCAGTATTTT. The full variable domain, completed using reference TRBV9 and TRBJ2-3, is DSGVTQTPKHLITATGQRVTLRCSPRSGDLSVYWYQQSLDQGLQFLIQYYNGEERAKGNILERFSAQQFPDLHSELNLSSLELGDSALYFCASSVGQGVTDTQYFGPGTRLTVL.

The chain carries TRBV2 and TRBJ2-1, with 14 nucleotides matching TRBD2. From germline, CDR1 is SNHLY and CDR2 FYNNEI. V was pared by 1 base and J by 8 bases, with 4 bases of the junction left unmatched. The CDR3 runs to 16 residues. The CDR3 sequence: CASSEGLAGGPHEQFF. The CDR3 nucleotides are TGTGCCAGCAGTGAAGGACTAGCGGGAGGGCCCCATGAGCAGTTCTTC.

This clone was seen only a few times. V is TRBV6-6 and J is TRBJ2-7; possibly TRBD1 or TRBD2 for D (5 bases each). V was shortened by 2 bases and J by 10 bases, with 15 bases between the two germline ends. This CDR3 has 13 residues. CDR1 and CDR2 from the germline V gene are MNHNY and SVGAGI (reference sequence). CDR3 amino acids: CASSYTGTFLQYF. The CDR3 DNA reads TGTGCCAGCAGTTACACCGGGACGTTTCTTCAGTACTTC.

The chain recombines TRBV7-9 with TRBJ1-1, with 7 bases that match TRBD1. Germline CDR1 is SEHNR and CDR2 is FQNEAQ (reference sequence). The CDR3 is 12 residues long. V was pared by 5 bases and J by 5 bases, with 2 bases of the junction left unmatched. The CDR3 DNA reads TGTGCCAGCAGCCCAGGGGGTACTGAAGCTTTCTTT. This codes for CASSPGGTEAFF.